The clone carrying this T cell receptor beta chain showed up many times. The antigen is undetermined. Under 3 months in duration, the ophthalmopathy in affected donors had moderate-to-severe activity, CAS ≥3 and NOSPECS ≥4. What supplied the PBMCs was 7.5 to 10 ml of fresh peripheral blood. This record comes from a study of Graves' ophthalmopathy and Graves' hyperthyroidism. Overall study results and limits: Both a roughly 65% sensitivity and an approximately 74% specificity characterized the model's predictions of ophthalmopathy progression. The blood repertoire also included most expanded thyroid clonotypes above 0.001 frequency.

CDR3 regions of TCR beta were amplified from RNA transcripts. The library came from an HTBI-primed first-round RT-PCR and a second-round multiplex PCR. TCRdb independently ran MiXCR on the multiplex PCR reads; one entry per CDR3 protein. The sample includes roughly 500,000 distinct CDR3 sequences, approximately 15% seen only once; the top ten take 8% to 10%. This CDR3 has 15 residues. CDR1 is MNHNS, CDR2 SASEGT, per germline. V lost 0 bases to trimming and J lost 0 bases, with 8 bases between them. This sequence originates from a woman aged 25 to 39 with Graves' ophthalmopathy. The chain links TRBV6-1 to TRBJ1-2; D uncertain. The sequenced material came from blood. This CDR3 reads CASSEAGSPNYGYTF. The CDR3 DNA reads as TGTGCCAGCAGTGAAGCCGGGAGCCCTAACTATGGCTACACCTTC.